What follows are 2 T cell receptor beta chains derived from one specimen sequenced in a study of human T cells and chemical hapten exposure. TCRdb processed the RACE reads anew with MiXCR; each CDR3 protein has one entry. The sample consists of 300,000 to 350,000 distinct CDR3 sequences, 5.5% to 8% of them appearing once. Time point here: patch test 1, 2 weeks after DPC sensitization. Specified treatment: therapeutic diphenylcyclopropenone sensitization with weekly scalp DPC. The specimen was whole blood, collected in connection with sensitization to the hapten diphenylcyclopropenone (DPC). The receptors stem from a woman between 18 and 29 years old with alopecia areata. Some clones in this sample may be carry-over from other donors' samples.

This clonotype was detected many times. This chain joins TRBV7-2 and TRBJ1-4; weak D call: TRBD1 (6 bases). Trimming took 1 base from V and 3 from J, leaving 12 bases between them. This CDR3 has 16 amino acids. CDR1 and CDR2 from the germline V gene are SGHTA and FQGNSA. CDR3 nucleotides: TGTGCCAGCAGCTTAGGACCACAGGGCGCTAATGAAAAACTGTTTTTT. It translates to CASSLGPQGANEKLFF.

This clonotype came up many times. The gene calls are TRBV6-2 or TRBV6-3 and TRBJ2-7; D is undetermined. Germline loops: CDR1 MNHEY, CDR2 SVGEGT. Trimming removed 7 bases at V and 1 base at J, with 8 bases between. The CDR3 covers 12 residues. The CDR3, as DNA: TGTGCCAGCATATCGGTTTCCTACGAGCAGTACTTC. It encodes CASISVSYEQYF.